This TCR beta chain was recorded in a study of metastatic and nonmetastatic thyroid tumors. Study details: Patients with malignant and benign thyroid disease provided blood and tumor or nodule tissue, whose repertoires were compared.

Each patient went into thyroid surgery without having received any treatment. A few counts support this clone. Per the original methods: Clinicopathological groups differed in CDR3, with these differences serving to build a distant-metastasis classifier for papillary thyroid cancer. TCRdb re-called the PCR reads via MiXCR. Clone size and V and J calls follow TCRdb, not the original study. The sample contains about 43,000 clones, about 24% of which appear only once. This TCR came from a female donor with papillary thyroid cancer or a benign thyroid nodule (not recorded which). Some clones in this sample may be carry-over from other donors' samples. Sequencing input: tumor tissue.

The CDR3 loop is CASSPTLDRDNSPLHF. The CDR3 DNA is TGTGCCAGCAGTCCGACCCTAGACAGGGATAATTCACCCCTCCACTTT. The chain has TRBV27 and TRBJ1-6; 7 positions agree with TRBD1. Germline CDR1 is MNHEY and CDR2 is SMNVEV (reference sequence). V was clipped by 5 bases and J by 5 bases; unmatched bases: 9. CDR3 size: 16 residues.